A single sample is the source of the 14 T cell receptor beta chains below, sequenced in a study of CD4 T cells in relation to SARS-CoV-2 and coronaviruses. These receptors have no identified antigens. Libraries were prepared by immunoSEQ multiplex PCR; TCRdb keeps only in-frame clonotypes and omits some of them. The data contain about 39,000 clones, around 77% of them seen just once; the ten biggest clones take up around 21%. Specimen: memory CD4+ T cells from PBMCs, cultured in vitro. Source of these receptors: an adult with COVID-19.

The CDR3 DNA reads as TGCGCCAGCAGCTTGGAGTCTACCGTTGGTTTCCCAGATACGCAGTATTTT. This codes for CASSLESTVGFPDTQYF. J is TRBJ2-3 and V is TRBV5-1; D uncertain. The V and J ends lost 0 bases and 4 bases respectively, with 18 bases between them. CDR1 and CDR2 from the germline V gene are SGHRS and YFSETQ. The CDR3 has 17 residues.

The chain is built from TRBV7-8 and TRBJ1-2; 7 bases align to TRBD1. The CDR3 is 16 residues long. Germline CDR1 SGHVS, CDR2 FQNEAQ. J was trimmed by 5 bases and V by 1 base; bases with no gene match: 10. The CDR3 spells CASSLGGRGQPYGYTF. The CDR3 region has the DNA TGTGCCAGCAGCTTAGGGGGGAGGGGACAGCCTTATGGCTACACCTTC.

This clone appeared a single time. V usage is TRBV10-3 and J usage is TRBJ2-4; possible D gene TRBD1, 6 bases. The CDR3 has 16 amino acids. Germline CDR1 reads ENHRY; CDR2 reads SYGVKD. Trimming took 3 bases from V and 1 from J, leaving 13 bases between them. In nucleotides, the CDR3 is TGTGCCATCAGTGAAGGGGGTCGGATCGCCAAAAACATTCAGTACTTC. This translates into CAISEGGRIAKNIQYF.

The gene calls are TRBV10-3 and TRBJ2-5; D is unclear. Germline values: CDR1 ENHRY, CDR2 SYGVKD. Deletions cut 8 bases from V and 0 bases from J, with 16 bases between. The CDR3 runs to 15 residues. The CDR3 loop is CAIGDTAGNQETQYF. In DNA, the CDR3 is TGTGCCATCGGGGATACCGCTGGGAACCAAGAGACCCAGTACTTC.

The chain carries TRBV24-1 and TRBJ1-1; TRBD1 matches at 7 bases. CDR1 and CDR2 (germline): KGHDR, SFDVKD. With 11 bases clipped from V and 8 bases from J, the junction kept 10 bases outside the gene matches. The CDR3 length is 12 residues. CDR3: CAIGQAVGEAFF. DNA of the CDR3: TGTGCCATCGGACAGGCAGTGGGAGAAGCTTTCTTT.

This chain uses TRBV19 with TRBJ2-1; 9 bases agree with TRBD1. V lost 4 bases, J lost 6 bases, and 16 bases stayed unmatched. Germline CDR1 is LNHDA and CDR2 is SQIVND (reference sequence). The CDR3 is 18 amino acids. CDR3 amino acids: CASSKVPGQGAIINEQFF. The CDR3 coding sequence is TGTGCCAGTAGTAAAGTCCCGGGACAGGGAGCTATCATCAATGAGCAGTTCTTC.

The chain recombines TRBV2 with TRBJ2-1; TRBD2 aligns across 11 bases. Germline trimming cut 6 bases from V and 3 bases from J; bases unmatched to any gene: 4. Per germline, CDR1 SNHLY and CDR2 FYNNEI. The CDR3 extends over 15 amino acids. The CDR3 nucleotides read TGTGCCAGCAGAAAAACTAGCGGGAGCTACAATGAGCAGTTCTTC. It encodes CASRKTSGSYNEQFF.

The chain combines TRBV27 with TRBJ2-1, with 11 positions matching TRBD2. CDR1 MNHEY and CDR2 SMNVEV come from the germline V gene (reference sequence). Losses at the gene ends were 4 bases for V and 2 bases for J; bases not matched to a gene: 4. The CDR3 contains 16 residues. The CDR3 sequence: CASSSLAGGTYNEQFF. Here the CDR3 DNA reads TGTGCCAGCAGTTCCTTAGCGGGAGGGACCTACAATGAGCAGTTCTTC.

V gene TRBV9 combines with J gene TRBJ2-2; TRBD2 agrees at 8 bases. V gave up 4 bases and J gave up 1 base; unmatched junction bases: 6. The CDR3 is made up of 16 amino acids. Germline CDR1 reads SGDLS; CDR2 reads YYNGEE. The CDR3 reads CASSPRGGWNTGELFF. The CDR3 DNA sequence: TGTGCCAGCAGCCCCCGGGGGGGCTGGAACACCGGGGAGCTGTTTTTT.

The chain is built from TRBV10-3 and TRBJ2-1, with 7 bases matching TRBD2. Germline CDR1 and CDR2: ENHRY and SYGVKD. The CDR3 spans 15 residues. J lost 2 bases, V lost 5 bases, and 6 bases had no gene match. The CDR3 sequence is CAISTGTKTYNEQFF. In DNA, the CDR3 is TGTGCCATCAGTACCGGGACTAAGACCTACAATGAGCAGTTCTTC.

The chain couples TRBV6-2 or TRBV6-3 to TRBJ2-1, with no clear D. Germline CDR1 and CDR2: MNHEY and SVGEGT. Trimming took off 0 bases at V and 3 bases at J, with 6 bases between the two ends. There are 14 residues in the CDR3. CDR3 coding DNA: TGTGCCAGCAGTTACTCTTCCTTCTACAATGAGCAGTTCTTC. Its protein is CASSYSSFYNEQFF.

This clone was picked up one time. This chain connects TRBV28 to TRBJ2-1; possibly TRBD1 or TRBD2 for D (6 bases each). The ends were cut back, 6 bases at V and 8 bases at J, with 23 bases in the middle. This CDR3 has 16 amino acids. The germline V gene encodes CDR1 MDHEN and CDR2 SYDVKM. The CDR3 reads CASRRGRRWGYYEQFF. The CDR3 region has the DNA TGTGCCAGCAGGAGGGGGAGGAGGTGGGGGTATTATGAGCAGTTCTTC.

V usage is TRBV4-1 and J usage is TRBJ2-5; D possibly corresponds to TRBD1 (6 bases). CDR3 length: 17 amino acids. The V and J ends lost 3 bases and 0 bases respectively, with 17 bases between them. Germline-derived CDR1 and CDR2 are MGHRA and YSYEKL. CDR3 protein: CASSHRPAGQYQETQYF. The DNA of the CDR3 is TGCGCCAGCAGCCATCGCCCCGCCGGACAGTACCAAGAGACCCAGTACTTC.

As DNA, the CDR3 is TGTGCCAGCGCTATGGGGGTAGATACGCAGTATTTT. It yields the protein CASAMGVDTQYF. This chain connects TRBV12-3 or TRBV12-4 to TRBJ2-3, with D tentatively TRBD1 or TRBD2 (5 bases each). This CDR3 comprises 12 residues. Between the trimmed V and J ends, which lost 8 bases and 5 bases, there was a span of 11 bases.